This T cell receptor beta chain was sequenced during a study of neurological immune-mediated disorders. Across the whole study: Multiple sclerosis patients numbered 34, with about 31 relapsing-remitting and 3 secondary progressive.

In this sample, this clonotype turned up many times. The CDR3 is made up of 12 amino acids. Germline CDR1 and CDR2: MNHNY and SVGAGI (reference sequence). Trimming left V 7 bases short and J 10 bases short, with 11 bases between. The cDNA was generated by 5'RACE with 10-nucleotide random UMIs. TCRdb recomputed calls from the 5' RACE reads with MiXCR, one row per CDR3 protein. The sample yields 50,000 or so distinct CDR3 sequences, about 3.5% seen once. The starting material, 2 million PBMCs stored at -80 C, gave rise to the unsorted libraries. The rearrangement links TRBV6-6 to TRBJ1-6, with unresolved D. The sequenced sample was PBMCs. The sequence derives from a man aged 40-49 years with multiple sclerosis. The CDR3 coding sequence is TGTGCCAGCAATAGGGTAAACTCACCCCTCCACTTT. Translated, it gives CASNRVNSPLHF.